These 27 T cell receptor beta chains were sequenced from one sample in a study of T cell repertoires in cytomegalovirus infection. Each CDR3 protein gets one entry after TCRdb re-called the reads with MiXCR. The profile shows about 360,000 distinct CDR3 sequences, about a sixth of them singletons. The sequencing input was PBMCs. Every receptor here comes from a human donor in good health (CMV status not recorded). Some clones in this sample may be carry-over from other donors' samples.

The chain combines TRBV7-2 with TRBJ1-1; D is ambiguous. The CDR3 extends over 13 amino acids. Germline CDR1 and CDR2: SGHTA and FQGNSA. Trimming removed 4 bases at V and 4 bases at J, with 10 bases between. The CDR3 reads CASSWQEGTEAFF. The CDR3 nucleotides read TGTGCCAGCAGCTGGCAGGAGGGCACTGAAGCTTTCTTT. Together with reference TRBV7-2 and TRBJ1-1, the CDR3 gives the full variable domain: GAGVSQSPSNKVTEKGKDVELRCDPISGHTALYWYRQSLGQGLEFLIYFQGNSAPDKSGLPSDRFSAERTGGSVSTLTIQRTQQEDSAVYLCASSWQEGTEAFFGQGTRLTVV.

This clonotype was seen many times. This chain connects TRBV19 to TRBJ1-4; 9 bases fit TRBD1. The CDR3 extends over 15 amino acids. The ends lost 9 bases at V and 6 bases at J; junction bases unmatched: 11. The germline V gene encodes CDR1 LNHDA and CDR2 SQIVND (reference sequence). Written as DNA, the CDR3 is TGTGCCAGCACAACGACCGGGACAGGGTATGAAAAACTGTTTTTT. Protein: CASTTTGTGYEKLFF.

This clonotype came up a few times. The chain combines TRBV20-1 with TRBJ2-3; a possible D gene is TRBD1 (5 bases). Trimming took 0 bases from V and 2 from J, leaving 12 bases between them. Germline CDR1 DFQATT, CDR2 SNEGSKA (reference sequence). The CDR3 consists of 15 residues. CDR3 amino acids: CSARDPVGATDTQYF. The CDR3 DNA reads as TGCAGTGCTAGAGACCCGGTTGGGGCCACAGATACGCAGTATTTT.

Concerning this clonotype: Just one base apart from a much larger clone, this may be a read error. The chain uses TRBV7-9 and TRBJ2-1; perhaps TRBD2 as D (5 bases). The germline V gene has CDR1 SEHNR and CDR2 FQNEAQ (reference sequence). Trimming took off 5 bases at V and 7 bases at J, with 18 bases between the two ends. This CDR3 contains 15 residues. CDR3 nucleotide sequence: TGTGCCAGCAGCCCCCCGTTATGGCCGGGGAATGAGCAGTTCTTC. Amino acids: CASSPPLWPGNEQFF.

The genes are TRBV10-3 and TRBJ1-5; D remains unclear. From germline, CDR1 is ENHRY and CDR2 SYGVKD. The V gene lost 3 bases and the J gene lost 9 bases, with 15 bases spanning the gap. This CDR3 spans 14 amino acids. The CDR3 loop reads CAISEGPGLGPQHF. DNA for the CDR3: TGTGCCATCAGTGAAGGGCCCGGGTTAGGGCCCCAGCATTTT.

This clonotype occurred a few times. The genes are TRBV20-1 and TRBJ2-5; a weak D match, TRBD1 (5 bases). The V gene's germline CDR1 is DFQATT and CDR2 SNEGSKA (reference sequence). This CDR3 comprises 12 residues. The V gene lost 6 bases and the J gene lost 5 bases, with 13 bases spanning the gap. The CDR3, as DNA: TGCAGTGCCACGACAGATGGGGAGACCCAGTACTTC. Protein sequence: CSATTDGETQYF.

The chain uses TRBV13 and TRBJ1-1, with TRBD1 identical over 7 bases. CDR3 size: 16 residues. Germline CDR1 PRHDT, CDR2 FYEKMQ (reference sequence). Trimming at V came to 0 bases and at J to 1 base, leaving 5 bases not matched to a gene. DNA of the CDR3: TGTGCCAGCAGCTTAGGGGCGACAGGGACGAACACTGAAGCTTTCTTT. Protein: CASSLGATGTNTEAFF.

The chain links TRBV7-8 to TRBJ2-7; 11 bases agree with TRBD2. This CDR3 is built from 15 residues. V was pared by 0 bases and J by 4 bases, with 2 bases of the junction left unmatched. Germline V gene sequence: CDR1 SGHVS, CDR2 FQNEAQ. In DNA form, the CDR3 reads TGTGCCAGCAGCTTAGCGCCTAGCGGGAGGTACGAGCAGTACTTC. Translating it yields CASSLAPSGRYEQYF.

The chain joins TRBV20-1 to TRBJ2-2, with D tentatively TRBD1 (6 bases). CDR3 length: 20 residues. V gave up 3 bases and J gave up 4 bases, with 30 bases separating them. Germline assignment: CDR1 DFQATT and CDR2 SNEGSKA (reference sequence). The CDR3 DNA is TGCAGTGCTAGCCCCACGGGGTGGCCCAGGGGTGCTCACCTCACCGGGGAGCTGTTTTTT. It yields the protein CSASPTGWPRGAHLTGELFF.

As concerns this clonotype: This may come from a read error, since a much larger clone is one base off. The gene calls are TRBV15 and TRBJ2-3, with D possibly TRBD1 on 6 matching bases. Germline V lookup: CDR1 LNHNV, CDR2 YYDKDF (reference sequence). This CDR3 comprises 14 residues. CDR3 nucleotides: TGTGCCACCAACAGAAACAGGGCTCCGGATACGCAGTATTTT. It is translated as CATNRNRAPDTQYF.

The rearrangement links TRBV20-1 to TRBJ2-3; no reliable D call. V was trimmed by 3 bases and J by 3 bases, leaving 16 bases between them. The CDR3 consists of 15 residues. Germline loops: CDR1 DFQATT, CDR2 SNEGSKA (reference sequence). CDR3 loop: CSASSPSVRTDTQYF. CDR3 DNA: TGCAGTGCTAGCTCTCCTAGTGTGAGGACAGATACGCAGTATTTT.

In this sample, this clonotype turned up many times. CDR3 bases: TGTGCCAGCAGACTGGACTCCGTACAAGAGACCCAGTACTTC. This codes for CASRLDSVQETQYF. This rearrangement joins TRBV12-3 or TRBV12-4 to TRBJ2-5; a possible D gene is TRBD2 (5 bases). CDR3 length: 14 residues. Trimming took 6 bases from V and 2 from J, leaving 13 bases between them.

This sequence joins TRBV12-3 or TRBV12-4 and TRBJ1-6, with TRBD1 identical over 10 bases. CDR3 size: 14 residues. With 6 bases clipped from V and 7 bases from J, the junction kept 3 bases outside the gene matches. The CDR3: CASRGGQGNSPLHF. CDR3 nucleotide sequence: TGTGCCAGCAGGGGGGGACAGGGGAATTCACCCCTCCACTTT.

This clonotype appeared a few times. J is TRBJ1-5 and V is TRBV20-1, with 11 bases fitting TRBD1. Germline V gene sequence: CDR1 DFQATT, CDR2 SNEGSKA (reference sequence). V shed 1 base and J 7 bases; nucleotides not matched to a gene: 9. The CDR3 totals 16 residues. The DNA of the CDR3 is TGCAGTGCTAGAGTTACGGGACAGGGGGTCTTACAGCCCCAGCATTTT. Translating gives CSARVTGQGVLQPQHF.

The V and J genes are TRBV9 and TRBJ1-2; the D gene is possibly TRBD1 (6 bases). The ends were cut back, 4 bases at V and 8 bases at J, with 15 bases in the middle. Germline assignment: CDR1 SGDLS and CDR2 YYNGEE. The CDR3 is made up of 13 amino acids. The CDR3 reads CASSLTGDIGYTF. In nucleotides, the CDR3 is TGTGCCAGCAGCCTGACAGGTGATATAGGCTACACCTTC.

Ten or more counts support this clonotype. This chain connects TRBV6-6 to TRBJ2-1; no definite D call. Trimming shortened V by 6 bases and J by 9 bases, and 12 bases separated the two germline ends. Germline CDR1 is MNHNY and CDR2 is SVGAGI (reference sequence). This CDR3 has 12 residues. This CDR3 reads CASSSQLGEQFF. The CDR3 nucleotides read TGTGCCAGCAGCTCCCAGTTGGGTGAGCAGTTCTTC.

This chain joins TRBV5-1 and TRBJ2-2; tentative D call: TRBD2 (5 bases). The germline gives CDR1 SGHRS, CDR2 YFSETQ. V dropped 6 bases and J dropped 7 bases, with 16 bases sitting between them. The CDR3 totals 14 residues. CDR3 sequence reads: CASNSLIGDGELFF. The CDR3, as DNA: TGCGCCAGCAACTCGCTAATCGGGGACGGGGAGCTGTTTTTT.

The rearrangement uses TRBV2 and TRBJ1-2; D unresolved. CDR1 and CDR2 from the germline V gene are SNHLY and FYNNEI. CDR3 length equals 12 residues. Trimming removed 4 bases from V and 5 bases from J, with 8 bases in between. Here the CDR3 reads CASSAVEYGYTF. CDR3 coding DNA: TGTGCCAGCAGTGCAGTTGAGTATGGCTACACCTTC.

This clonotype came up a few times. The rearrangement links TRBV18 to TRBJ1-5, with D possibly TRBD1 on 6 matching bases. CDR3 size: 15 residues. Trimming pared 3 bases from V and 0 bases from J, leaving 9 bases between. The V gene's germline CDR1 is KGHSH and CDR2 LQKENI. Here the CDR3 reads CASSPGQTSNQPQHF. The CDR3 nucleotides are TGTGCCAGCTCACCCGGACAGACTAGCAATCAGCCCCAGCATTTT.

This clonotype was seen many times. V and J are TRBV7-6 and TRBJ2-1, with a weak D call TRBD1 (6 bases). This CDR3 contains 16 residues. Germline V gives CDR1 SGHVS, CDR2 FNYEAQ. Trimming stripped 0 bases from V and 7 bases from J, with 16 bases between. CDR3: CASSLAGRGALNEQFF. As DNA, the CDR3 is TGTGCCAGCAGCTTAGCGGGCAGGGGCGCACTTAATGAGCAGTTCTTC.

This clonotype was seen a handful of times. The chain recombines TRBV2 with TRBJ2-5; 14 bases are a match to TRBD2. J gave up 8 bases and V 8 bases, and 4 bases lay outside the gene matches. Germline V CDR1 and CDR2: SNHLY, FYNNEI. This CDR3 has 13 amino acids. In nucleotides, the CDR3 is TGTGCCAGCTCCGGGACTAGCGGGAGAACCCAGTACTTC. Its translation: CASSGTSGRTQYF.

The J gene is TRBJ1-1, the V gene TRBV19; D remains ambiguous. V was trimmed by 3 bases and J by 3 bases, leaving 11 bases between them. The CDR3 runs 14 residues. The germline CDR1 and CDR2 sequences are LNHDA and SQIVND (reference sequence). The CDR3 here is CASSIVASDTEAFF. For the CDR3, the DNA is TGTGCCAGTAGTATCGTGGCCTCGGACACTGAAGCTTTCTTT.

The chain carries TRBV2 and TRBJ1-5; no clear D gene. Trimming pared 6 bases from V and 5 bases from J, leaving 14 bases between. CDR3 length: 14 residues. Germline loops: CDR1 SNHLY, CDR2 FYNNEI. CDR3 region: CASRGREPYQPQHF. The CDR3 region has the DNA TGTGCCAGCAGAGGGAGGGAGCCTTATCAGCCCCAGCATTTT.

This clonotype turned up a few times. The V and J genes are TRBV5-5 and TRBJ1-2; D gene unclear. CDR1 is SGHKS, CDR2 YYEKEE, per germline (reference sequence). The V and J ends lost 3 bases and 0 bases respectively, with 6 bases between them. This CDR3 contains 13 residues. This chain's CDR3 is CASSSSPNYGYTF. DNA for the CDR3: TGTGCCAGCAGCTCCTCCCCTAACTATGGCTACACCTTC.

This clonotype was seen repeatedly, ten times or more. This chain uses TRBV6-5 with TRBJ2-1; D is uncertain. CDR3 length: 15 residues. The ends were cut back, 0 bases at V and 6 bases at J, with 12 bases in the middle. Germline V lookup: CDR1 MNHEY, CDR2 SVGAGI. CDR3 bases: TGTGCCAGCAGTTACTCCCTAGAAGCAGTCAATGAGCAGTTCTTC. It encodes CASSYSLEAVNEQFF.

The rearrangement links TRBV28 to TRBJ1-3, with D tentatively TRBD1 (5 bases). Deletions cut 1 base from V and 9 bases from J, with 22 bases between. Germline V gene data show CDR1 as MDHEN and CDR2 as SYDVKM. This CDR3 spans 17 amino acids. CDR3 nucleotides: TGTGCCAGCAGTTTATCACGAGGCTTCAACCTCCAGGGCACCATATATTTT. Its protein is CASSLSRGFNLQGTIYF.

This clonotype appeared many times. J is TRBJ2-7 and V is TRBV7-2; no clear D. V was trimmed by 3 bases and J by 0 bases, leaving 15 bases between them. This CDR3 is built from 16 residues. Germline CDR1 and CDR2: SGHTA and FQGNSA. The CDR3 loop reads CASSFSSADPSYEQYF. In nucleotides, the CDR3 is TGTGCCAGCAGCTTTTCCTCGGCTGACCCCTCCTACGAGCAGTACTTC.